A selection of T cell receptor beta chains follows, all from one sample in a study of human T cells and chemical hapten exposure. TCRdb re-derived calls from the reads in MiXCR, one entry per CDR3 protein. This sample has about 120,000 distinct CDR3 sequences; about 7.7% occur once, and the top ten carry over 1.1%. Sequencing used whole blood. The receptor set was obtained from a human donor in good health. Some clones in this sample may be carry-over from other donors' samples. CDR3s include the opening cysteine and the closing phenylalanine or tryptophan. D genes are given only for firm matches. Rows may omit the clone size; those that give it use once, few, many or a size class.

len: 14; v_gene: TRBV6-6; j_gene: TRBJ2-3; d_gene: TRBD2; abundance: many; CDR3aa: CASSPSGVTDTQYF; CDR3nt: TGTGCCAGCAGTCCTAGCGGGGTCACAGATACGCAGTATTTT
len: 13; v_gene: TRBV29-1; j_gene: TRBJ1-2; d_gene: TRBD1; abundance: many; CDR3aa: CSVGDSPSYGYTF; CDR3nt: TGCAGCGTCGGGGACAGCCCTTCGTATGGCTACACCTTC
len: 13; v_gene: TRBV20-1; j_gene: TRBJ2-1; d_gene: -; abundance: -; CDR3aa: CSALGTEYNEQFF; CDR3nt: TGCAGTGCTCTCGGGACGGAATACAATGAGCAGTTCTTC
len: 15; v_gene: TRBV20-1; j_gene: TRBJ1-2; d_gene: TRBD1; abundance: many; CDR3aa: CSATQGAEAGYGYTF; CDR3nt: TGCAGTGCTACCCAGGGGGCCGAGGCTGGTTATGGCTACACCTTC
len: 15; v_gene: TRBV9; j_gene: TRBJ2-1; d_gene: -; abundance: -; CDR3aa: CASSVEGQMYNEQFF; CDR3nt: TGTGCCAGCAGCGTAGAGGGTCAGATGTACAATGAGCAGTTCTTC
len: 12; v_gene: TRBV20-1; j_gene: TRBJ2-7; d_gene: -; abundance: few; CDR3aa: CSATVGPYEQYF; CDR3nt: TGCAGTGCTACGGTGGGCCCCTACGAGCAGTACTTC
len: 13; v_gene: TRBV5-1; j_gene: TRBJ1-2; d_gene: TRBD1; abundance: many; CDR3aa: CASSPGQGYGYTF; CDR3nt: TGCGCCAGCAGCCCAGGACAGGGCTATGGCTACACCTTC
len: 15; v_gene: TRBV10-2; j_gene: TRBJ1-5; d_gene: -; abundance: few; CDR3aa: CASTPLARVGQPQHF; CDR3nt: TGCGCCAGCACCCCTTTGGCAAGGGTTGGGCAGCCCCAGCATTTT
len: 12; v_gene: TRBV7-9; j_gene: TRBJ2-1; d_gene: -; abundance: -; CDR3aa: CASSSTGNEQFF; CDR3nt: TGTGCCAGCAGCTCCACAGGGAATGAGCAGTTCTTC
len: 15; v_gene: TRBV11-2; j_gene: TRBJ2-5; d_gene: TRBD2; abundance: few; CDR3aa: CASSLPGGVRETQYF; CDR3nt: TGTGCCAGCAGCTTGCCGGGAGGGGTACGGGAGACCCAGTACTTC
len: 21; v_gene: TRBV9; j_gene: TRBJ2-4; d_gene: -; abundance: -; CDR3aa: CASSVPKMWGPSRATKNIQYF; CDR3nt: TGTGCCAGCAGCGTCCCCAAGATGTGGGGGCCCTCCCGCGCGACCAAAAACATTCAGTACTTC
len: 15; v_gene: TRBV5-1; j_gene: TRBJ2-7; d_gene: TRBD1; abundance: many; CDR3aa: CASSFGQGGGYEQYF; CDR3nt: TGCGCCAGCAGCTTCGGACAGGGGGGAGGCTACGAGCAGTACTTC
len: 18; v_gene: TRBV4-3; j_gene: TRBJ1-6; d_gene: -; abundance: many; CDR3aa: CASSQDRDGYSYNSPLHF; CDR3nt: TGCGCCAGCAGCCAAGATAGGGATGGCTACTCCTATAATTCACCCCTCCACTTT
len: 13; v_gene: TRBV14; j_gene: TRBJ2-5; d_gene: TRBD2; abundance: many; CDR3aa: CASSRGLGETQYF; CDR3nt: TGTGCCAGCAGCCGAGGACTAGGAGAGACCCAGTACTTC
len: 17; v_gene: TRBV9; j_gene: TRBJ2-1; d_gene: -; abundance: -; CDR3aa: CASSPWGRDIGNNEQFF; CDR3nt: TGTGCCAGCAGCCCTTGGGGAAGGGACATAGGCAACAATGAGCAGTTCTTC
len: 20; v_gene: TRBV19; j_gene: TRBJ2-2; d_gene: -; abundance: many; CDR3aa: CASSIPEYRDPLTNTGELFF; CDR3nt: TGTGCCAGTAGTATCCCAGAATACAGGGACCCACTCACGAACACCGGGGAGCTGTTTTTT
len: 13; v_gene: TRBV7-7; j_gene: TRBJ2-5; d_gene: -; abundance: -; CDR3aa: CASSPVGRETQYF; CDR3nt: TGTGCCAGCAGCCCGGTAGGCCGGGAGACCCAGTACTTC
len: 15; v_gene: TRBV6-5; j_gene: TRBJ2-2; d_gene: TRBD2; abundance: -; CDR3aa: CASSYKREGTGELFF; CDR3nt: TGTGCCAGCAGTTACAAGCGGGAGGGCACCGGGGAGCTGTTTTTT
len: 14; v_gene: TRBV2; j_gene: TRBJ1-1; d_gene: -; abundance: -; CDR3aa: CASSEMATNTEAFF; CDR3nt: TGTGCCAGCAGTGAAATGGCTACGAACACTGAAGCTTTCTTT
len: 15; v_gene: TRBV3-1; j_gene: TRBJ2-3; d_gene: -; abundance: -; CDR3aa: CASSQDAGAADTQYF; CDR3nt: TGTGCCAGCAGCCAAGACGCGGGGGCGGCAGATACGCAGTATTTT
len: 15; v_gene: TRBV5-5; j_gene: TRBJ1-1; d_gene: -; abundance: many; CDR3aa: CASSLRHDGNTEAFF; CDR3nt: TGTGCCAGCAGCTTGCGACATGATGGAAACACTGAAGCTTTCTTT
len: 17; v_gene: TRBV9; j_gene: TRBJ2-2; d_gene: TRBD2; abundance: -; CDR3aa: CASSVPAGGGNTGELFF; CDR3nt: TGTGCCAGCAGCGTACCAGCGGGGGGCGGCAACACCGGGGAGCTGTTTTTT
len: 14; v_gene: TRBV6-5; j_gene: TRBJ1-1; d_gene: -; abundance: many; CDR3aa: CASSYGQGSTEAFF; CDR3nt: TGTGCCAGCAGTTACGGCCAGGGCAGCACTGAAGCTTTCTTT
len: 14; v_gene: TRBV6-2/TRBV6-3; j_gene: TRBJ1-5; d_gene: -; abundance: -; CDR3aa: CASSSRTYNQPQHF; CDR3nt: TGTGCCAGCAGTTCCCGGACCTACAATCAGCCCCAGCATTTT
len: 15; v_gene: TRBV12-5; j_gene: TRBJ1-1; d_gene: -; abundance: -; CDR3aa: CASGLGGTGDTEAFF; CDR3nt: TGTGCTAGTGGTTTGGGGGGGACCGGGGACACTGAAGCTTTCTTT
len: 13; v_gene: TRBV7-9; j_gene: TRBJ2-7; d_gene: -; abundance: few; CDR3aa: CASSPSTDYEQYF; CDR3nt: TGTGCCAGCAGCCCGTCGACAGATTACGAGCAGTACTTC
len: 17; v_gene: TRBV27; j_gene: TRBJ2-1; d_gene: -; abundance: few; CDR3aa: CASSLTLPAVVYNEQFF; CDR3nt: TGTGCCAGCAGTTTAACCCTCCCAGCGGTCGTCTACAATGAGCAGTTCTTC
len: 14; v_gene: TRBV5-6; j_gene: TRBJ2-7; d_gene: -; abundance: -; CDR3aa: CASSLRTYPHEQYF; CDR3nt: TGTGCCAGCAGCTTGAGGACCTATCCCCACGAGCAGTACTTC
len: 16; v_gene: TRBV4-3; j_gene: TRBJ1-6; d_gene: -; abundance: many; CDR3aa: CASSQGRENYNSPLHF; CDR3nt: TGCGCCAGCAGCCAAGGGAGGGAAAACTATAATTCACCCCTCCACTTT
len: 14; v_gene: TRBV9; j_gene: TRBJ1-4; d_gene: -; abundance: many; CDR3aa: CASSVAGADEKLFF; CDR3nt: TGTGCCAGCAGCGTAGCTGGGGCGGATGAAAAACTGTTTTTT
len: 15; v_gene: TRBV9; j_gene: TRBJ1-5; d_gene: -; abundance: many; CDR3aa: CASSVGWGNNQPQHF; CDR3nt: TGTGCCAGCAGCGTAGGCTGGGGCAATAATCAGCCCCAGCATTTT
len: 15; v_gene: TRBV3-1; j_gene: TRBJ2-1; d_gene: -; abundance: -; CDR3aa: CASSQDRLSYNEQFF; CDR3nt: TGTGCCAGCAGCCAAGATCGGTTATCCTACAATGAGCAGTTCTTC
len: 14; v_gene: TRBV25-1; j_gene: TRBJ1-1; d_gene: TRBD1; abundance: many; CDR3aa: CASRGTGDNTEAFF; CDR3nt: TGTGCCAGCCGCGGCACAGGGGACAACACTGAAGCTTTCTTT
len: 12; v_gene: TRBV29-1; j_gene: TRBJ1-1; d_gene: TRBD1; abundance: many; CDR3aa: CSGGQVGTEAFF; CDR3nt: TGCAGCGGCGGACAGGTGGGCACTGAAGCTTTCTTT
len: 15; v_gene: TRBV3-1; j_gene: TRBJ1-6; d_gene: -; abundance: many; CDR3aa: CASSQEGRESSPLHF; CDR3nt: TGTGCCAGCAGCCAAGAGGGCAGGGAGTCTTCACCCCTCCACTTT
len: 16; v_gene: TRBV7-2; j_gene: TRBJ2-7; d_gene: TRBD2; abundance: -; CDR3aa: CASSLAPGTSGYEQYF; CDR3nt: TGTGCCAGCAGCTTAGCTCCCGGGACTAGCGGCTACGAGCAGTACTTC
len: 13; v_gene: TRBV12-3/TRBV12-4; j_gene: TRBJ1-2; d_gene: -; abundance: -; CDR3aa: CVSSLGQSYGYTF; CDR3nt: TGTGTCAGCAGTTTAGGACAGTCCTATGGCTACACCTTC
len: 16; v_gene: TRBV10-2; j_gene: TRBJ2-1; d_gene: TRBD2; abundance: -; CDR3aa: CASSDRSGRAYNEQFF; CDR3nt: TGCGCCAGCAGTGACCGTAGCGGGAGAGCCTACAATGAGCAGTTCTTC
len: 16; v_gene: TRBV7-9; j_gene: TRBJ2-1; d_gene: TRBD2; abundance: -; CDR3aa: CASSLAGTSGRNEQFF; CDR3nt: TGTGCCAGCAGCTTAGCCGGGACTAGCGGGAGAAATGAGCAGTTCTTC
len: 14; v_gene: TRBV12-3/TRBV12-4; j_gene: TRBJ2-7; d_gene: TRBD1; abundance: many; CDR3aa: CASSGDRYSIEQYF; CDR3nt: TGTGCCAGCAGTGGGGACAGGTATTCTATCGAGCAGTACTTC
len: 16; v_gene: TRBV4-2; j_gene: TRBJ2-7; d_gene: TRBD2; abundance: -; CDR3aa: CASSQEGTTYSYEQYF; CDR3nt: TGTGCCAGCAGCCAAGAAGGGACTACCTACTCCTACGAGCAGTACTTC
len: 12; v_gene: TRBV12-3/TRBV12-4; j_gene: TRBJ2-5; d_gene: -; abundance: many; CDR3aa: CASSPLGQTQYF; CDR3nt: TGTGCCAGCAGCCCGTTGGGGCAGACCCAGTACTTC
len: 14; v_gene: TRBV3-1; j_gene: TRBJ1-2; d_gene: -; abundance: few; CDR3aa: CASSQGAGSDGYTF; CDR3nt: TGTGCCAGCAGCCAAGGGGCAGGGTCGGACGGCTACACCTTC
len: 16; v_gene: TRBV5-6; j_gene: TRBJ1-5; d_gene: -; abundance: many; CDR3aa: CASSWGGRYGNQPQHF; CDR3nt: TGTGCCAGCAGCTGGGGCGGCAGGTACGGCAATCAGCCCCAGCATTTT
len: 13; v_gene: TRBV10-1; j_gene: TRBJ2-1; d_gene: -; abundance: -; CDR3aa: CASSDSRNDEQFF; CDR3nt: TGCGCCAGCAGTGATTCTCGGAACGATGAGCAGTTCTTC
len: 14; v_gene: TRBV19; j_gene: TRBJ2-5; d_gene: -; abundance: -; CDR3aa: CASSPRDLRETQYF; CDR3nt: TGTGCCAGTAGTCCGCGGGACCTGCGAGAGACCCAGTACTTC
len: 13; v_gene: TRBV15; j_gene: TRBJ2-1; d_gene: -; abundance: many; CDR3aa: CATSRDAADEQFF; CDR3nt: TGTGCCACCAGCAGAGATGCGGCCGATGAGCAGTTCTTC
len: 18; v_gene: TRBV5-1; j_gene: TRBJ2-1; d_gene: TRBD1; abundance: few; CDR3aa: CASSLGQGAPSSYNEQFF; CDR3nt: TGCGCCAGCAGCCTGGGACAGGGGGCGCCGAGCTCCTACAATGAGCAGTTCTTC
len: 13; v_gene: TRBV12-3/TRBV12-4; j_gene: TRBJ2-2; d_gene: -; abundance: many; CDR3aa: CASRGLGGQELFF; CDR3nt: TGTGCCAGCAGAGGGCTAGGCGGCCAGGAGCTGTTTTTT
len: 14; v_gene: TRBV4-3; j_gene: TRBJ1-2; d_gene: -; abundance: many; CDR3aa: CASSQEQWSVGYTF; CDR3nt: TGCGCCAGCAGCCAAGAACAATGGTCCGTCGGCTACACCTTC
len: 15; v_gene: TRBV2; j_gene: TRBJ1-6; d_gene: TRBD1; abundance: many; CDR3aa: CASIGQESYNSPLHF; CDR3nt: TGTGCCAGCATCGGACAGGAGTCCTATAATTCACCCCTCCACTTT
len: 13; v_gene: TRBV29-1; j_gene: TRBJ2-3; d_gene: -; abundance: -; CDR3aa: CSVEDRGRNTQYF; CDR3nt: TGCAGCGTTGAAGATCGCGGCAGAAATACGCAGTATTTT
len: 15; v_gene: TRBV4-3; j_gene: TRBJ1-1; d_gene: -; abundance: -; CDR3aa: CASSQEAQLNTEAFF; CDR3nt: TGCGCCAGCAGCCAAGAGGCACAATTGAACACTGAAGCTTTCTTT